The clone carrying this T cell receptor beta chain showed up just once. These data come from a study of T cells in Graves' hyperthyroidism and ophthalmopathy. TCR beta CDR3 sequences were amplified from RNA transcripts. Primed by the HTBI set, a first-round RT-PCR was run on the TCR CDR3. TCRdb processed the multiplex PCR reads anew with MiXCR; each CDR3 protein has one entry. The sample holds some 690,000 distinct CDR3 sequences; approximately 15% are singletons and the top ten take 15% to 17%. Germline CDR1 reads MNHNS; CDR2 reads SASEGT. The V and J ends lost 1 base and 8 bases, in that order; junction bases with no gene match: 6. The CDR3 contains 15 residues.

The sequence came from a man in his forties or fifties with Graves' hyperthyroidism. Sample: blood. The gene calls are TRBV6-1 and TRBJ2-1; the match to TRBD2 covers 9 bases. The CDR3 DNA is TGTGCCAGCAGTGAAGGGGCTAGCGGGGTCTATGAGCAGTTCTTC. It encodes CASSEGASGVYEQFF.